A selection of T cell receptor beta chains follows, all from one sample in a study of blood T cell repertoires in COVID-19. TCRdb keeps only in-frame clones here, not all; method: immunoSEQ multiplex PCR. The table includes just over 300,000 clones, roughly 90% detected once. The material sequenced was peripheral blood. These receptors originate from a man aged 18 to 35 with active or convalescent COVID-19. The CDR3 runs from the conserved cysteine through the conserved F or W. The D gene is left open where the match is weak. Clone size is shown for a subset of rows, as once, few, many or a class of expanded clone.

j_gene | d_gene | v_gene | abundance | len | CDR3aa | CDR3nt
TRBJ2-7 | TRBD2 | TRBV28 | . | 15 | CASWGSGTRIYEQYF | TGTGCCAGCTGGGGGAGCGGGACTCGTATCTACGAGCAGTACTTC
TRBJ2-7 | TRBD2 | TRBV4-1 | . | 15 | CASSPRLAGGREQYF | TGCGCCAGCAGCCCCCGACTAGCGGGAGGACGCGAGCAGTACTTC
TRBJ1-1 | TRBD1 | TRBV24-1 | . | 14 | CATSDSRDSQEAFF | TGTGCCACCAGTGATTCCCGGGACAGCCAAGAAGCTTTCTTT
TRBJ2-5 | . | TRBV4-2 | . | 13 | CASSQGEAGTQYF | TGTGCCAGCAGCCAAGGGGAGGCCGGGACCCAGTACTTC
TRBJ1-4 | . | TRBV30 | . | 13 | CAWPEERGEKLFF | TGTGCCTGGCCCGAGGAAAGGGGCGAAAAACTGTTTTTT
TRBJ2-2 | TRBD2 | TRBV27 | . | 16 | CASSLRAGRTSGELFF | TGTGCCAGCAGTTTGCGGGCCGGGAGGACGTCCGGGGAGCTGTTTTTT
TRBJ2-1 | TRBD2 | TRBV18 | . | 17 | CASSPRIIAGGLREQFF | TGTGCCAGCTCACCACGGATAATAGCGGGGGGGCTGCGTGAGCAGTTCTTC
TRBJ1-2 | TRBD1 | TRBV10-3 | . | 12 | CAISATGEGYTF | TGTGCCATCAGTGCAACAGGGGAAGGCTACACCTTC
TRBJ2-7 | TRBD1 | TRBV5-6 | . | 16 | CASSQRRTGGGYEQYF | TGTGCCAGCAGCCAACGCCGTACAGGGGGAGGCTACGAGCAGTACTTC
TRBJ2-5 | . | TRBV2 | . | 14 | CASLGIADQETQYF | TGTGCCAGCCTAGGCATAGCGGACCAAGAGACCCAGTACTTC
TRBJ2-7 | . | TRBV7-2 | once | 14 | CASSLFGGMYEQYF | TGTGCCAGCAGCTTATTCGGGGGTATGTACGAGCAGTACTTC
TRBJ1-4 | . | TRBV14 | few | 16 | CASSRTGGLFNEKLFF | TGTGCCAGCAGCCGTACGGGGGGACTCTTTAATGAAAAACTGTTTTTT
TRBJ1-2 | . | TRBV4-3 | . | 16 | CASSENKQGSHSGYTF | TGCGCCAGCAGCGAAAACAAACAGGGATCTCACAGTGGCTACACCTTC
TRBJ2-7 | TRBD1 | TRBV14 | . | 14 | CASSLMTGAYEQYF | TGTGCCAGCAGCCTAATGACAGGGGCCTACGAGCAGTACTTC
TRBJ2-7 | TRBD2 | TRBV7-2 | . | 16 | CASSLKAGGPRYEQYF | TGTGCCAGCAGCTTAAAGGCGGGAGGGCCTAGATACGAGCAGTACTTC
TRBJ1-1 | TRBD1 | TRBV27 | . | 16 | CASSSTGTPMNTEAFF | TGTGCCAGCAGTTCGACAGGGACCCCTATGAACACTGAAGCTTTCTTT
TRBJ1-1 | TRBD1 | TRBV19 | . | 15 | CATISGQGAYTEAFF | TGTGCCACCATTTCGGGACAGGGGGCTTACACTGAAGCTTTCTTT
TRBJ2-1 | TRBD1 | TRBV6-5 | . | 15 | CASSYSGTGMNEQFF | TGTGCCAGCAGTTACTCCGGGACAGGGATGAATGAGCAGTTCTTC
TRBJ2-1 | TRBD2 | TRBV29-1 | . | 16 | CSVGRPGTSGDNEQFF | TGCAGCGTTGGACGACCCGGGACTAGCGGGGACAATGAGCAGTTCTTC
TRBJ2-1 | . | TRBV10-3 | . | 12 | CAISEWRNEQFF | TGTGCCATCAGTGAGTGGAGGAATGAGCAGTTCTTC
TRBJ1-1 | TRBD1 | TRBV2 | . | 14 | CASSLGQGSTEAFF | TGTGCCAGCAGTTTGGGACAGGGGTCCACTGAAGCTTTCTTT
TRBJ1-5 | TRBD1 | TRBV5-1 | . | 16 | CASSPGTAESGQPQHF | TGCGCCAGCAGCCCCGGGACAGCGGAATCAGGGCAGCCCCAGCATTTT